A single sample is the source of the 7 T cell receptor beta chains below, sequenced in a study of blood T cell repertoires in COVID-19. Assay used: immunoSEQ multiplex PCR; TCRdb lists only in-frame clones, some missing. The data show about 160,000 clones, about 85% seen once. Sequencing was carried out using peripheral blood. These receptors all come from a man aged 60 to 75 who had recovered from COVID-19.

This chain uses TRBV9 with TRBJ1-1; no reliable D call. There are 13 residues in the CDR3. Germline-derived CDR1 and CDR2 are SGDLS and YYNGEE. The V end was cut by 4 bases, the J end by 4 bases, with 11 bases between. CDR3 protein: CASSPNSFTEAFF. The CDR3 DNA is TGTGCCAGCAGCCCCAACAGCTTCACTGAAGCTTTCTTT.

V and J are TRBV6-5 and TRBJ1-2, with D unresolved. Looked up from germline, CDR1 is MNHEY and CDR2 is SVGAGI. The CDR3 contains 12 residues. V lost 6 bases and J lost 5, with 10 bases in between. The DNA for the CDR3 is TGTGCCAGCAGCCGCACACAGTATGGCTACACCTTC. Translated: CASSRTQYGYTF.

This clone has a single count. CDR3 protein: CASSQGGQGKSSPLHF. CDR3 in DNA: TGTGCCAGCAGCCAGGGCGGACAGGGAAAGAGTTCACCCCTCCACTTT. V gene TRBV3-1 (or the pseudogene TRBV3-2) combines with J gene TRBJ1-6; 8 positions match TRBD1. V dropped 3 bases and J dropped 9; count of bases not matched to a gene: 10. Germline V gives CDR1 LGHDT, CDR2 YNNKEL (reference sequence). The CDR3 has 16 residues.

The chain joins TRBV11-2 to TRBJ2-3, with D perhaps matching TRBD2 (6 bases). The CDR3 contains 15 residues. V lost 6 bases and J 2 bases, leaving 15 bases between the germline ends. CDR1 is SGHAT and CDR2 is FQNNGV in the germline V gene. The CDR3, as DNA: TGTGCCAGCAGTTTCACTGGGGGGTACACAGATACGCAGTATTTT. The encoded protein is CASSFTGGYTDTQYF.

V is TRBV24-1 and J is TRBJ1-1, with 8 nucleotides matching TRBD1. The CDR3 has 13 amino acids. V lost 10 bases and J lost 1; bases outside the gene matches: 4. Germline CDR1 reads KGHDR; CDR2 reads SFDVKD. CDR3 in amino acids: CATSRGPNTEAFF. As DNA, the CDR3 is TGTGCCACATCCAGGGGGCCGAACACTGAAGCTTTCTTT.

The chain recombines TRBV7-9 with TRBJ1-2; D may be TRBD1 (5 bases). The germline V and J ends were trimmed by 3 bases and 2 bases, with 7 bases remaining between them. There are 13 residues in the CDR3. Per germline, CDR1 SEHNR and CDR2 FQNEAQ (reference sequence). The CDR3 DNA sequence: TGTGCCAGCAGCTTTGACAGCAACTATGGCTACACCTTC. Protein: CASSFDSNYGYTF.

The rearrangement uses TRBV27 and TRBJ2-7, with D possibly being TRBD1 (6 bases). The CDR3 has 14 amino acids. CDR1 and CDR2 (germline): MNHEY, SMNVEV (reference sequence). V was shortened by 6 bases and J by 6 bases, with 18 bases between the two germline ends. CDR3 sequence (DNA): TGTGCCAGCAGACACAACAGGGCTTTCTCCGAGCAGTACTTC. This translates into CASRHNRAFSEQYF.